This entry describes one T cell receptor beta chain. Its specific antigen is unknown. At one end, the junction sequence differs from germline, possibly due to a read error. Library method: 5' RACE. Sequencing relied on an Illumina HiSeq 2500. The second PCR ran for about 6 to 12 cycles and used a J-beta primer mix along with a sample-barcoded 5' primer. A unique molecular identifier was introduced onto each TCR beta cDNA molecule by a template-switch 5' adaptor carrying 12 random nucleotides. Each sample yielded at least 3 million CDR3-containing paired-end reads. All of the RNA was converted into first-strand cDNA using the Mint cDNA synthesis kit, with a TRBC-specific oligonucleotide serving as the primer. All cDNA was treated with uracil-DNA glycosylase and then went through a first 18-cycle PCR with the universal primers M1SS and BC2_uni_R. Per the authors' processing: Each sample was normalized by randomly selecting 1 million high-quality reads, each carrying a distinct molecular identifier. Reads with shared molecular identifiers were discarded instead of being binned into consensus sequences. CDR3 identification, clonotype clustering and error correction used MiTCR with a Q25 quality threshold and the strictest error-elimination algorithm. A nonparametric unseen species model with Euler transformation was used to estimate a lower bound on total TCR beta diversity. TCRdb reworked the public reads: Q25 trimming with fastp, MiXCR clone assembly, productive beta chains retained. Rows with one shared CDR3 protein collapse into an entry with the most common genes and DNA. These V and J calls originate from TCRdb's pipeline instead of the authors' own analysis. For this sample the table gives 1.6 million or so distinct CDR3 sequences, of which around 35% were detected only once. In total, the top ten clones hold 11% of the sample.

This entry comes from a study of blood T cells in healthy people across ages (dated by TCRdb to between 2015 and 2017). Study-level background: In model experiments, roughly one uniquely barcoded TCR beta cDNA molecule per two T cells was captured by template switching. The donors were divided into four age groups: young (average 16 years), middle-aged (approximately 41), aged (about 61) and long-lived (roughly 86). Using deep sequencing normalized with unique cDNA molecular identifiers, the study measured how TCR beta repertoire diversity changes with age. To avoid experimental bias, donors of different ages were randomly spread across the sequencing lanes. Using the same blood draw, the study looked at two additional independent replicas of 1 million unique cDNA reads for two donors, one aged 18 to 30 and the other aged 80 or older.

From cysteine to phenylalanine, the CDR3 is 14 amino acids long. Left in the record is the CDR3 DNA by itself, 42 bases read in frame from the first base. The full study reports these points: The percentage of naive T cells measured by flow cytometry correlated strongly with observed TCR beta diversity. Donor CMV infection status was unknown, potentially confounding age-related changes in expanded clonotypes. Since profiling was done on bulk unsorted PBMCs, naive and antigen-experienced compartments could not be conclusively compared. Observed TCR beta diversity per million T cells fell roughly linearly with age, and a significant reduction was already apparent by age roughly 41. Total diversity estimates from one million sequenced T cells were considered lower bounds and underestimates. Compared with the aged group, the long-lived group had more naive CD4+ T cells, fewer expanded clones and increased TCR diversity, a pattern suggesting age selection.

Systemically healthy Caucasian individuals from Russia, over 30 in total and aged roughly 6 to 100 years, were included as donors. Each donor gave 8 to 10 milliliters of peripheral blood, drawn into EDTA-treated Vacutainer tubes. Ficoll-Paque density-gradient centrifugation was used to isolate PBMCs, with at least 6.5 million per sample. Total RNA was extracted from PBMCs with Trizol reagent, with at least 5.5 micrograms obtained per sample. For every donor, flow cytometry on a PBMC aliquot measured the percentage of naive CD45RAhigh/CD27high T cells. Recombination joined TRBV12-3 or TRBV12-4 with TRBJ2-5, and 12 junctional nucleotides match TRBD2. The last part of the DNA fits TRBJ2-7 better; the J call may be wrong. The sample taken for sequencing was blood. The clonotype originates from a young woman in good health. The nucleotides read TGTGTCAGCAGTTTAGAGGGACTAGCGGGCGAGCAGTACTTC. The resulting protein is CVSSLEGLAGEQYF.